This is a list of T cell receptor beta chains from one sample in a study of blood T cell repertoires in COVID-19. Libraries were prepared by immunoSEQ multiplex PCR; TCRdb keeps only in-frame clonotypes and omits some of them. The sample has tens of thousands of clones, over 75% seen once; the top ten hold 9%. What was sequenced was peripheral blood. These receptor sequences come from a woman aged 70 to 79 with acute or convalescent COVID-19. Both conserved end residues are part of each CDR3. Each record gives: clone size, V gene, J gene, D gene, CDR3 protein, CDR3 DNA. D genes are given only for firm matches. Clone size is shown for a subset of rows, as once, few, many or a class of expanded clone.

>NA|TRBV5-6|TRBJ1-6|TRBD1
CASSLSPGQGYNSPLHF
TGTGCCAGCAGCTTGTCTCCGGGACAGGGTTATAATTCACCCCTCCACTTT
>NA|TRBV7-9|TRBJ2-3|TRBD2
CASSLALAGGRDTQYF
TGTGCCAGCAGCTTAGCTCTAGCGGGGGGAAGGGATACGCAGTATTTT
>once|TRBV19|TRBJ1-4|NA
CASSRTGKLFF
TGTGCCAGTAGTAGGACGGGGAAACTGTTTTTT
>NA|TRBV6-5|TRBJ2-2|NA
CASTRGWRGTGELFF
TGTGCCAGCACCCGCGGCTGGAGGGGCACCGGGGAGCTGTTTTTT
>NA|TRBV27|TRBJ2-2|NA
CASSFSRGVNTGELFF
TGTGCCAGCAGCTTTTCAAGGGGCGTAAACACCGGGGAGCTGTTTTTT
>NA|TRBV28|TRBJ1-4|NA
CAASGGNEKLFF
TGTGCCGCCTCAGGCGGGAATGAAAAACTGTTTTTT
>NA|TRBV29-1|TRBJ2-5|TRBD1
CSVKRGTVQETQYF
TGCAGCGTAAAACGAGGGACAGTACAAGAGACCCAGTACTTC
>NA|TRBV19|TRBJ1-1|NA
CASSPLGAANTEAFF
TGTGCCAGTAGTCCTCTCGGAGCAGCTAACACTGAAGCTTTCTTT
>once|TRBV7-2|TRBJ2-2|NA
CASSLAGGGNTGELFF
TGTGCCAGCAGCTTAGCGGGGGGAGGTAACACCGGGGAGCTGTTTTTT
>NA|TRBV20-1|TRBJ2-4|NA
CSAGEGEFQYF
TGCAGTGCCGGTGAAGGGGAATTTCAGTACTTC
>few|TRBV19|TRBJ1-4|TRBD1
CASSIVPRQGHEKLFF
TGTGCCAGTAGTATAGTTCCCCGACAGGGGCATGAAAAACTGTTTTTT
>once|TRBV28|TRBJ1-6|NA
CATRRGVSYNSPLHF
TGTGCCACGCGGCGGGGAGTCTCCTATAATTCACCCCTCCACTTT
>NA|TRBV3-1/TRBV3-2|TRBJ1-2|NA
CASSQGRNYGYTF
TGTGCCAGCAGCCAGGGCCGTAACTATGGCTACACCTTC
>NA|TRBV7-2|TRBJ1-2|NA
CASSFGYGSRGGYTF
TGTGCCAGCAGCTTTGGGTACGGGAGTCGGGGTGGCTACACCTTC
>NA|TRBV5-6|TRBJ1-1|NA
CASSFESEAFF
TGTGCCAGCAGCTTTGAGTCTGAAGCTTTCTTT
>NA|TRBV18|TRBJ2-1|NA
CASSSVQDNEQFF
TGTGCCAGCTCAAGTGTCCAGGACAATGAGCAGTTCTTC
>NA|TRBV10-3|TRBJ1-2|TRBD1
CAISGDSYGYTF
TGTGCCATCAGTGGGGACAGCTATGGCTACACCTTC
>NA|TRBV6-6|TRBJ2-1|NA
CASSPLAGEQFF
TGTGCCAGCAGCCCGCTTGCGGGGGAGCAGTTCTTC
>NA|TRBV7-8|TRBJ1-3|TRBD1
CASSLTGGGNTIYF
TGTGCCAGCAGCTTGACAGGGGGAGGAAACACCATATATTTT
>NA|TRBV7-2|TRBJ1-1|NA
CASSARGTEAFF
TGTGCCAGCAGCGCTCGGGGGACTGAAGCTTTCTTT
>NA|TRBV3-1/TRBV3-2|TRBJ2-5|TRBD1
CASSHPQGGQETQYF
TGTGCCAGCAGCCACCCACAGGGGGGCCAAGAGACCCAGTACTTC
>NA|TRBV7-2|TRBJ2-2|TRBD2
CASSLGTSGTRNTGELFF
TGTGCCAGCAGCTTAGGGACTAGCGGGACTAGGAACACCGGGGAGCTGTTTTTT
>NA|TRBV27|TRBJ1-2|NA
CASSLGGAHGYGYTF
TGTGCCAGCAGTTTAGGGGGGGCTCACGGCTATGGCTACACCTTC
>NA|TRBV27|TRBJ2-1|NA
CASSRAYEQFF
TGTGCCAGCAGCCGAGCCTATGAGCAGTTCTTC
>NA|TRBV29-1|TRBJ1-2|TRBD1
CSVEVPNTGQISFYGYTF
TGCAGCGTTGAAGTACCTAATACGGGACAGATCTCATTCTATGGCTACACCTTC
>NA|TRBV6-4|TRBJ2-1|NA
CASSERGEQFF
TGTGCCAGCAGTGAGCGCGGGGAGCAGTTCTTC
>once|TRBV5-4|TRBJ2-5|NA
CASSFGGETQYF
TGTGCCAGCAGCTTCGGGGGTGAGACCCAGTACTTC
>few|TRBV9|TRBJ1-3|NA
CASSERSSGNTIYF
TGTGCCAGCAGCGAAAGGAGCTCTGGAAACACCATATATTTT
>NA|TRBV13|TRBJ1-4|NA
CASSLGALNEKLFF
TGTGCCAGCAGCTTAGGAGCTCTTAATGAAAAACTGTTTTTT
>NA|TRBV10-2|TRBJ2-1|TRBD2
CASSVWTSNNEQFF
TGCGCCAGCAGTGTCTGGACTAGCAACAATGAGCAGTTCTTC
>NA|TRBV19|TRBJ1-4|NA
CASSILGAEKLFF
TGTGCCAGTAGTATATTAGGAGCCGAAAAACTGTTTTTT
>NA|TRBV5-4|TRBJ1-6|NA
CASSLGPEAPLHF
TGTGCCAGCAGCCTAGGCCCCGAGGCACCCCTCCACTTT
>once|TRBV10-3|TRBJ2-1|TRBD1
CAIGTLAVRGPSYNEQFF
TGTGCCATCGGGACCCTCGCAGTGAGGGGGCCCTCCTACAATGAGCAGTTCTTC
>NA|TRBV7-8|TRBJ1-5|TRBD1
CASSLTGGAENQPQHF
TGTGCCAGCAGCTTAACAGGGGGCGCAGAAAATCAGCCCCAGCATTTT